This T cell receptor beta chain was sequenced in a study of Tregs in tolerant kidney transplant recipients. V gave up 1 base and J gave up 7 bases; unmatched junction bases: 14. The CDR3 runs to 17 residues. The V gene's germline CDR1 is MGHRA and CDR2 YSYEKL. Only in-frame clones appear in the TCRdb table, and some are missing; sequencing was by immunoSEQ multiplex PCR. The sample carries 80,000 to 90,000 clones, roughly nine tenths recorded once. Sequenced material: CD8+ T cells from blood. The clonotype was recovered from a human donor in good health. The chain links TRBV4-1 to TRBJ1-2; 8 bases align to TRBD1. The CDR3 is CASSQGPLPDRVFGYTF. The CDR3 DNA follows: TGCGCCAGCAGCCAAGGGCCCCTTCCGGACAGGGTGTTTGGCTACACCTTC.